This TCR beta chain originates from a study of blood T cell repertoires in COVID-19. Study information: COVID-19 samples collected from the United States, Italy and Spain covered acute and convalescent phases.

Only in-frame clones appear in the TCRdb table, and some are missing; sequencing was by immunoSEQ multiplex PCR. Found here are approximately 360,000 clones, around four fifths of them singletons; the top ten hold 5% to 6%. This CDR3 contains 14 residues. Trimming removed 6 bases from V and 4 bases from J, with 16 bases in between. Germline CDR1 reads SGHNT; CDR2 reads YYREEE (reference sequence). This clonotype was obtained from a woman between 45 and 65 years old who had recovered from COVID-19. The chain has TRBV5-4 and TRBJ1-2; D is possibly TRBD1 (6 bases). The sequenced sample consisted of PBMCs or T cells enriched from blood (not recorded which). The CDR3 coding sequence is TGTGCCAGCAAGTGGGACACCGCAAGCTATGGCTACACCTTC. As protein: CASKWDTASYGYTF.